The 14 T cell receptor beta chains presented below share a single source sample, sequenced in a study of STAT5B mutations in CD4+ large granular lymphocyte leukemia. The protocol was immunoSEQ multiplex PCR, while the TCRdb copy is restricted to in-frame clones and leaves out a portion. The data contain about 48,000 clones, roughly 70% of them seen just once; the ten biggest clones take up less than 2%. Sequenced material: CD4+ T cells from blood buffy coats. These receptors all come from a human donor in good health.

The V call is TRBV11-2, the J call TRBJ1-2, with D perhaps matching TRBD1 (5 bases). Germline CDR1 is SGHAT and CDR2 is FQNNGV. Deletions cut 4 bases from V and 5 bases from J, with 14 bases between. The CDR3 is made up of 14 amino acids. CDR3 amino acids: CASSSGLSGYGYTF. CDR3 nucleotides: TGTGCCAGCAGCTCGGGACTATCTGGGTATGGCTACACCTTC.

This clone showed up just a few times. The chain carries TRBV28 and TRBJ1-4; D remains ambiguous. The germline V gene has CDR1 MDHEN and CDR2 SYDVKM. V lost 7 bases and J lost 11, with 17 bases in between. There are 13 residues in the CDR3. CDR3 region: CASTLQTVTKLFF. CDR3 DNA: TGTGCCAGCACCCTCCAGACGGTCACCAAACTGTTTTTT. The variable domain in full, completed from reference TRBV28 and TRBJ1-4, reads DVKVTQSSRYLVKRTGEKVFLECVQDMDHENMFWYRQDPGLGLRLIYFSYDVKMKEKGDIPEGYSVSREKKERFSLILESASTNQTSMYLCASTLQTVTKLFFGSGTQLSVL.

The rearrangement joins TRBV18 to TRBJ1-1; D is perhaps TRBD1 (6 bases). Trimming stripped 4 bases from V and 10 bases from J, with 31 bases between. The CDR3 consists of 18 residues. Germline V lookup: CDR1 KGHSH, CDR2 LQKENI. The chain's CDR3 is CASSQGNLAGYFGQTAFF. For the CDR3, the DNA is TGTGCCAGCTCACAGGGGAACTTGGCGGGATACTTCGGACAGACAGCTTTCTTT. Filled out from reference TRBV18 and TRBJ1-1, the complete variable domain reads NAGVMQNPRHLVRRRGQEARLRCSPMKGHSHVYWYRQLPEEGLKFMVYLQKENIIDESGMPKERFSAEFPKEGPSILRIQQVVRGDSAAYFCASSQGNLAGYFGQTAFFGQGTRLTVV.

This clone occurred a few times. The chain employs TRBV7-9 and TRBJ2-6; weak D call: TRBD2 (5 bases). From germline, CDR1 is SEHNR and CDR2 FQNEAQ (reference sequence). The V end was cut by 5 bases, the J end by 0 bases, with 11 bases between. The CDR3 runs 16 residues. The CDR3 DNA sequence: TGTGCCAGCAGCCCGGGGAGATTCTCTGGGGCCAACGTCCTGACTTTC. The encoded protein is CASSPGRFSGANVLTF.

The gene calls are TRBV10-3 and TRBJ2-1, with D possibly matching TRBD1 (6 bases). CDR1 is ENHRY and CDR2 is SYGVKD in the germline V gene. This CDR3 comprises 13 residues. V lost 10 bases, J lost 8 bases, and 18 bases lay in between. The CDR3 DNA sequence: TGTGCCACCCGGACGGGCCCAGGGGATGAGCAGTTCTTC. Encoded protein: CATRTGPGDEQFF.

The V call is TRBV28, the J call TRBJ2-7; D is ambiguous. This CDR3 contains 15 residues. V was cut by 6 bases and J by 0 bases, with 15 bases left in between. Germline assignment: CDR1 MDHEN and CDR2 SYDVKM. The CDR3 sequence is CASSPASQSSYEQYV. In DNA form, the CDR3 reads TGTGCCAGCAGCCCCGCCAGTCAGAGCTCCTACGAGCAGTACGTC.

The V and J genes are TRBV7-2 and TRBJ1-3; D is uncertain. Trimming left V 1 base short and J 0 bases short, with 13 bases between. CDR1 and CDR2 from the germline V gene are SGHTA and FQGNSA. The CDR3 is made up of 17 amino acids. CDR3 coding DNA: TGTGCCAGCAGCTTAGTTCCCGCGGCGAGCTCTGGAAACACCATATATTTT. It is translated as CASSLVPAASSGNTIYF.

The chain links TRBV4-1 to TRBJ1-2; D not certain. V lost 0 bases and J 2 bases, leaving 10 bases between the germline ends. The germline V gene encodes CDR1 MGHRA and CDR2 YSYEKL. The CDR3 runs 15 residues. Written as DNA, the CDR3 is TGCGCCAGCAGCCAAGATCTAAGGGTCAACTATGGCTACACCTTC. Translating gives CASSQDLRVNYGYTF.

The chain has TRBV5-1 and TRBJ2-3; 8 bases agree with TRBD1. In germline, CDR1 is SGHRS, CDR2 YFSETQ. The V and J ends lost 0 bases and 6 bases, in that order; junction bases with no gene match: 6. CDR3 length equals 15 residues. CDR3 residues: CASSLESRGRDTQYF. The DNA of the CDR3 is TGCGCCAGCAGCTTGGAGAGCAGGGGGCGGGATACGCAGTATTTT.

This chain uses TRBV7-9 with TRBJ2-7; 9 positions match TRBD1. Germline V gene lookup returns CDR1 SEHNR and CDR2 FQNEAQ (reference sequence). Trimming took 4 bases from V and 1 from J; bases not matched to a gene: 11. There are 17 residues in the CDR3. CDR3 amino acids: CASSSQIYRGQSYEQYF. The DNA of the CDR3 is TGTGCCAGCAGCTCCCAAATCTACAGGGGGCAGTCCTACGAGCAGTACTTC.

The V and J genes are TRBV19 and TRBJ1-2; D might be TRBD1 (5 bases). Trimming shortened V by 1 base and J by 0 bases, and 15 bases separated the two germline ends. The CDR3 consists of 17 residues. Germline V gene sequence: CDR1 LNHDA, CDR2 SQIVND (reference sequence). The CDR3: CASSIGAGWEANYGYTF. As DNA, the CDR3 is TGTGCCAGTAGTATAGGGGCAGGGTGGGAGGCTAACTATGGCTACACCTTC.

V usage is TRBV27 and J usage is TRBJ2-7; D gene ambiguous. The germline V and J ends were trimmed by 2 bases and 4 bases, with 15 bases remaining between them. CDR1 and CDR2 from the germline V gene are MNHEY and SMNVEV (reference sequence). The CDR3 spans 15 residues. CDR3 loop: CASSLMPIWAYEQYV. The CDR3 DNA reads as TGTGCCAGCAGTTTAATGCCCATTTGGGCTTACGAGCAGTACGTC.

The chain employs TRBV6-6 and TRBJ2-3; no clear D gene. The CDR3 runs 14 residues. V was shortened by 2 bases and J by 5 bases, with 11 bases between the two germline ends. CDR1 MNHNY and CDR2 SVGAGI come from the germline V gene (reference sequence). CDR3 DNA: TGTGCCAGCAGTTACGGCAATACCCAAGATACGCAGTATTTT. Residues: CASSYGNTQDTQYF.

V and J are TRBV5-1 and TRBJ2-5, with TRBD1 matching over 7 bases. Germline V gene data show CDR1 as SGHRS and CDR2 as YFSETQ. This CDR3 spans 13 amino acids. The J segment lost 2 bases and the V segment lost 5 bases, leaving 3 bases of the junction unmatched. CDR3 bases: TGCGCCAGCAGTATACAGGGGCAAGAGACCCAGTACTTC. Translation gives CASSIQGQETQYF.